This T cell receptor beta chain was identified during a study of blood T cell repertoires in COVID-19 (TCRdb year 2020). Regarding the complete study: The collaborator samples originated in the United States, Italy and Spain and spanned the acute and convalescent phases of COVID-19. The repertoires were made available in a free public database intended to serve as a resource for research on the immune response to SARS-CoV-2. The prospective study material was composed of cDNA or gDNA derived from T cells, B-cell-depleted T cells, or PBMCs. Deeply sampled blood TCRbeta repertoires from subjects exposed to, actively infected with, or recovered from COVID-19 were included in the dataset. A de-identified subject ID, COVID-19 status, age in years and sex were almost always included in the sample metadata. Where available, HLA class I and class II types were taken from metadata supplied by the sample provider and were not determined by assay-based typing. The samples were drawn from the first 160 participants of the ongoing ImmuneRACE study and from about 1,200 subjects provided by 6 global collaborators. What the authors observed across the whole study: How much clinical and demographic metadata was included differed by source and by participant, and the metadata was provided uncurated.

Via the germline V gene, CDR1 is SGHRS and CDR2 YFSETQ. The junction shows trimming of 0 bases on V and 6 bases on J, plus 18 bases between the germline ends. The CDR3 spans 16 residues, from the cysteine through the phenylalanine. Only the CDR3 DNA stays, 48 bases, in frame from base 1. Whole blood was collected in K2EDTA tubes by collaborating institutions according to the institutions' own protocols. Collaborator samples were shipped for TCRbeta analysis as frozen whole blood, isolated PBMCs, or DNA extracted from either sample type. The immunoSEQ Assay, a bias-controlled multiplex PCR, was used to amplify TCRbeta CDR3 regions from genomic DNA. Per the original workflow: Nucleated cell counts per sample were estimated from amplification of reference gene primers within the assay. To quantify the absolute abundance of each unique TCRbeta CDR3 rearrangement, sequence reads were collapsed and filtered. For each sample, productive Simpson clonality was calculated as the square root of Simpson's diversity index over productive rearrangements. This immuneACCESS table, as held by TCRdb, lists in-frame sequences with V and J called but not all clones. Of the missing ones, under half trace to an unresolved V gene in checked studies; the others have no known cause. V, J and clone size derive from that table, while D and trimming were established from the DNA sequence. The sample has over 150,000 clones on record, about three quarters of them singletons. The ten largest clones take up under 2% of the sample.

In its sample, this clone was seen once. Its cognate antigen has yet to be identified. No base quality information exists; no much larger clone differs at one position. The sequenced sample consisted of peripheral blood. The chain joins TRBV5-1 to TRBJ2-5; TRBD2 is a possible D gene, resting on 6 matching bases. This TCR came from a man older than 75 with acute or convalescent COVID-19. This receptor carries the CDR3 CASSLDGTGVWQTQYF. The nucleotide sequence is given as TGCGCCAGCAGCTTGGACGGGACGGGGGTCTGGCAGACCCAGTACTTC.